Sequencing of this TCR beta chain was carried out in a study of T cell responses to AZD1222 COVID-19 vaccine. Whole-study results and caveats: Clonal diversity may have been underestimated, and the donors were mostly white British, with more females than males. Reportedly, nearly half of unique spike TCRs recognized epitopes outside B.1.351/B.1.1.7 mutations.

The CDR3 consists of 17 residues. J lost 4 bases, V lost 6 bases, and 11 bases had no gene match. CDR1 is MNHNY and CDR2 is SVGAGI in the germline V gene (reference sequence). The protocol was immunoSEQ multiplex PCR, while the TCRdb copy is restricted to in-frame clones and leaves out a portion. The repertoire has 90,000 to 150,000 clones, approximately 92% of them found once; the top ten carry about 7.5%. This clone appeared a single time. The antigen is unknown. The sequence was collected from an adult who received the AZD1222 COVID-19 vaccine. Sample: peripheral blood, taken 28 days after the second AZD1222 dose. The V call is TRBV6-6, the J call TRBJ2-2; 10 nucleotides line up with TRBD1. CDR3 sequence reads: CASSRGTGVWSTGELFF. As DNA, the CDR3 is TGTGCCAGCAGCCGAGGGACAGGGGTTTGGAGCACCGGGGAGCTGTTTTTT.